Listed below are T cell receptor beta chains from one sample, sequenced in a study of regulatory T cells in long-lasting Graves disease. TCRdb redid the calling of the multiplex PCR reads with MiXCR, one entry per CDR3 protein. Of some 370,000 distinct CDR3 sequences in the sample, around 11% are singletons; the top ten hold over 15%. Another study also made use of these data, one on T cells in Graves' hyperthyroidism and ophthalmopathy.

Specimen: peripheral blood mononuclear cells (PBMCs), collected at new diagnosis, from a patient treated with antithyroid drugs. The source of these receptors is a woman aged 18-35 years with Graves disease. Both conserved end residues are part of each CDR3. Fields, in order: CDR3 DNA, CDR3 protein, CDR3 length, D gene, clone size, V gene, J gene. A D gene is named only where the DNA matches it firmly. Rows may omit the clone size; those that give it use once, few, many or a size class.

CDR3nt: TGTGCCAGCAGTCCCCTGGAGGGGGCGATCACTGAAGCTTTCTTT
CDR3aa: CASSPLEGAITEAFF
len: 15
d_gene: TRBD1
abundance: many
v_gene: TRBV12-3/TRBV12-4
j_gene: TRBJ1-1

CDR3nt: TGTGCCAGCAGTTACCCCGGTTTAGCGGGAGGGCCTACCAAGACCTACAATGAGCAGTTCTTC
CDR3aa: CASSYPGLAGGPTKTYNEQFF
len: 21
d_gene: TRBD2
abundance: many
v_gene: TRBV6-2/TRBV6-3
j_gene: TRBJ2-1

CDR3nt: TGTGCCAGCAAGCGGACAGGGGAATGGAAACCCCTCCACTTT
CDR3aa: CASKRTGEWKPLHF
len: 14
d_gene: TRBD1
abundance: many
v_gene: TRBV2
j_gene: TRBJ1-6

CDR3nt: TGTGCCAGCCGCCGGAGACTAGCGGGCACAGATACGCAGTATTTT
CDR3aa: CASRRRLAGTDTQYF
len: 15
d_gene: TRBD2
abundance: many
v_gene: TRBV18
j_gene: TRBJ2-3

CDR3nt: TGCGCCAGCAGCTCCCTGACAGCGAACACTGAAGCTTTCTTT
CDR3aa: CASSSLTANTEAFF
len: 14
d_gene: -
abundance: few
v_gene: TRBV5-1
j_gene: TRBJ1-1

CDR3nt: TGTGCCAGCAGCCAGAGACGGGGGGTCAGCAATCAGCCCCAGCATTTT
CDR3aa: CASSQRRGVSNQPQHF
len: 16
d_gene: -
abundance: many
v_gene: TRBV12-3/TRBV12-4
j_gene: TRBJ1-5

CDR3nt: TGTGCCACCCTCGAGGACAGGTTTTCGATTAGGATCTTC
CDR3aa: CATLEDRFSIRIF
len: 13
d_gene: TRBD1
abundance: many
v_gene: TRBV6-2/TRBV6-3
j_gene: TRBJ2-1

CDR3nt: TGTGCCAGCAGCTTAGACCAACTCTTGGGGAACACCGGGGAGCTGTTTTTT
CDR3aa: CASSLDQLLGNTGELFF
len: 17
d_gene: -
abundance: many
v_gene: TRBV7-3
j_gene: TRBJ2-2

CDR3nt: TGTGCCAGCAGTGATTCTCCTCCGGGACGAATGTTAGAGACCCAGTACTTC
CDR3aa: CASSDSPPGRMLETQYF
len: 17
d_gene: -
abundance: -
v_gene: TRBV25-1
j_gene: TRBJ2-5

CDR3nt: TGTGCCAGCAGCTTAGGGGCGTTGGGGGTTGCAACTAATGAAAAACTGTTTTTT
CDR3aa: CASSLGALGVATNEKLFF
len: 18
d_gene: -
abundance: many
v_gene: TRBV7-2
j_gene: TRBJ1-4

CDR3nt: TGCGCCAGCAGCCAGGTCGGAACTGAAGCTTTCTTT
CDR3aa: CASSQVGTEAFF
len: 12
d_gene: -
abundance: many
v_gene: TRBV4-3
j_gene: TRBJ1-1

CDR3nt: TGTGCCATCAGGGGGACAGTGGGGGGCTACACCTTC
CDR3aa: CAIRGTVGGYTF
len: 12
d_gene: TRBD1
abundance: many
v_gene: TRBV10-3
j_gene: TRBJ1-2

CDR3nt: TGTGCCAGCAGCTTGGCAGGGTACTATGGCTACACCTTC
CDR3aa: CASSLAGYYGYTF
len: 13
d_gene: -
abundance: many
v_gene: TRBV5-1
j_gene: TRBJ1-2

CDR3nt: TGTGCCTGGACAAGCGGAGAGACCCAGTACTTC
CDR3aa: CAWTSGETQYF
len: 11
d_gene: -
abundance: many
v_gene: TRBV30
j_gene: TRBJ2-5

CDR3nt: TGCAGTGCTCCCGGACAGGGGGCAGTCACCGGGGAGCTGTTTTTT
CDR3aa: CSAPGQGAVTGELFF
len: 15
d_gene: TRBD1
abundance: many
v_gene: TRBV20-1
j_gene: TRBJ2-2

CDR3nt: TGTGCCAGCAGCCAAGAAGTGAGGGTCCCCTATAATTCACCCCTCCACTTT
CDR3aa: CASSQEVRVPYNSPLHF
len: 17
d_gene: -
abundance: few
v_gene: TRBV4-2
j_gene: TRBJ1-6

CDR3nt: TGCAGTGCTAGAGCCGCGGACAGGGGACGAGAAGCTTTCTTT
CDR3aa: CSARAADRGREAFF
len: 14
d_gene: TRBD1
abundance: many
v_gene: TRBV20-1
j_gene: TRBJ1-1

CDR3nt: TGTGCCAGCAGCTTAATCGGCCTTTCCACTGAAGCTTTCTTT
CDR3aa: CASSLIGLSTEAFF
len: 14
d_gene: -
abundance: many
v_gene: TRBV7-9
j_gene: TRBJ1-1